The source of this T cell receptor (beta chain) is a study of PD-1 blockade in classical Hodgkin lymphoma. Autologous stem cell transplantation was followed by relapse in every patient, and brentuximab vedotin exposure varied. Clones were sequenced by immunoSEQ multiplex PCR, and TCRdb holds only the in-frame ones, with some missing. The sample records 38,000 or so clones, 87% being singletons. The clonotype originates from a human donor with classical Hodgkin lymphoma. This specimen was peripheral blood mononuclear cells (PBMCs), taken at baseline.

Here the CDR3 reads CASSLWGTVETQYF. CDR3 DNA sequence: TGTGCCAGCAGCTTGTGGGGGACAGTGGAGACCCAGTACTTC. The V and J genes are TRBV5-8 and TRBJ2-5; TRBD1 matches 7 bases. CDR3 length: 14 amino acids. Germline assignment: CDR1 SGHTS and CDR2 YDEGEE. The junction had 5 bases not matched to a gene; V was cut back by 1 base and J by 5 bases. Filled out from reference TRBV5-8 and TRBJ2-5, the complete variable domain reads EAGVTQSPTHLIKTRGQQATLRCSPISGHTSVYWYQQALGLGLQFLLWYDEGEERNRGNFPPRFSGRQFPNYSSELNVNALELEDSALYLCASSLWGTVETQYFGPGTRLLVL.